This TCR beta chain was recorded in a study of T cell responses to AZD1222 COVID-19 vaccine. Trimming cost V 0 bases and J 1 base; bases outside gene matches: 6. CDR1 is SGDLS and CDR2 is YYNGEE in the germline V gene. The CDR3 loop spans 17 amino acids. Concerning this clone itself: Antigen unknown.

Sequencing was performed with immunoSEQ multiplex PCR; in TCRdb, only in-frame clones are kept and a portion is missing. The data contain some 150,000 clones, around 88% of them seen just once; the ten biggest clones take up 3% to 4%. Findings of the study overall: Repertoire sampling was restricted to post-peak T cell response timepoints. Distributed over spike, vaccine-associated CD4 TCRs predominated at 160-218 and 743-854. Nearly half of spike-specific TCRs reportedly go after variant regions that carry no mutations.

The sample here was peripheral blood, taken on day 0 of MenACWY control vaccination. This chain connects TRBV9 to TRBJ1-5; TRBD1 agrees at 8 bases. This sequence originates from an adult in good health. The CDR3 spells CASSVGQGATSNQPQHF. DNA for the CDR3: TGTGCCAGCAGCGTAGGTCAGGGGGCTACGAGCAATCAGCCCCAGCATTTT.